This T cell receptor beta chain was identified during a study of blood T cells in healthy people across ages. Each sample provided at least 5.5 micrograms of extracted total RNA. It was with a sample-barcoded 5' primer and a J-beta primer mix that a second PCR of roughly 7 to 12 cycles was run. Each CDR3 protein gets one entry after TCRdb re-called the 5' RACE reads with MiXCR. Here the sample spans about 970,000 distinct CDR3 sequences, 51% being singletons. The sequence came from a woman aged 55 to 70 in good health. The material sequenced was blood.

The CDR3 region is CASSQTVLYEQYF. In DNA form, the CDR3 reads TGTGCCAGCAGCCAGACAGTACTATACGAGCAGTACTTC. The V and J genes are TRBV7-6 and TRBJ2-7; D may be TRBD1 (5 bases). The CDR3 covers 13 residues. Germline CDR1 SGHVS, CDR2 FNYEAQ. Deletions cut 5 bases from V and 4 bases from J, with 12 bases between.